This T cell receptor (beta chain) was profiled in a study of human T cells and chemical hapten exposure. Trimming removed 2 bases from V and 0 bases from J; junction bases left unmatched: 8. CDR3 length: 17 residues. The germline gives CDR1 SGHTA, CDR2 FQGTGA. MiXCR was run by TCRdb on the RACE reads, yielding one entry per CDR3 protein. This table has about 97,000 distinct CDR3 sequences, 25% to 35% appearing once. As for time point: patch test 3, about 24 weeks after DPC sensitization. Regarding treatment: therapeutic diphenylcyclopropenone sensitization with weekly scalp DPC. The sequence came from a man between 40 and 49 years old with alopecia areata. Some clones in this sample may be carry-over from other donors' samples. The V and J genes are TRBV7-3 and TRBJ2-7; 9 bases are shared with TRBD2. The source was whole blood, collected in connection with sensitization to the hapten diphenylcyclopropenone (DPC). The CDR3 loop reads CASSLVSTSGRSYEQYF. CDR3 in DNA: TGTGCCAGCAGCTTAGTCTCGACTAGCGGCCGCTCCTACGAGCAGTACTTC.